A single TCR beta chain is shown here with its context. Its antigen is currently not known. No base quality information exists; no much larger clone differs at one position. V is reduced by 4 bases and J by 3 bases, leaving a spacing of 4 bases between them. The CDR3 runs 12 residues from the cysteine to the phenylalanine. Only CDR3 DNA is held: 36 bases, read in frame from base 1. Per the germline V gene, SGHRS is the CDR1 and YFSETQ is the CDR2. The CDR3 regions of human TCRbeta chains were analyzed by immunosequencing. From the authors' description of their analysis: Repertoire TCRs were checked for matches against a reference library of SARS-CoV-2-specific TCRs that had been generated using the MIRA antigen-specificity platform. Breadth was defined as the fraction of unique TCRs that were SARS-CoV-2-associated. Depth was defined as the fraction of total T cells that were SARS-CoV-2-associated. Using the MIRA data, every spike-specific TCR was mapped to the spike region that the TCR reacted to and assigned to either a CD4 or a CD8 class. Log10-transformed breadth and depth values were compared by one-way ANOVA with Sidak's multiple comparisons tests. Not all clones reach the TCRdb copy of this immuneACCESS table, which keeps in-frame sequences only. Checked studies attribute under half of the gap to unresolved V genes and leave the rest unexplained. That table gives V, J and clone size, and the DNA gave D and trimming. Within this sample are some 120,000 clones, with about 88% of them counted one time only. The top ten clones comprise 25% to 30% of the sample.

This specimen belongs to a study of T cell responses to AZD1222 COVID-19 vaccine (dated by TCRdb to about 2021). Study-level background: AZD1222 recipients whose second dose came at about 4 weeks and those whose second dose came at about 12 weeks were combined into one group, since spike-specific TCR depth and breadth did not differ between the two schedules. A total of 233 trial participants underwent TCR sequencing, of whom some 200 had received two doses of AZD1222 and roughly 26 had received two doses of the MenACWY control vaccine. Trial participants were enrolled by age into subgroups of 18-55, 56-69 and 70-plus years, and 148, 28 and 57 TCR-sequenced participants, respectively, were included in these subgroups.

The time point label here, explained by the study, means: baseline before first vaccination. Vaccinee samples came from UK trials COV001 and COV002, including a single-blind randomized controlled phase 2/3 trial of AZD1222 (ChAdOx1 nCoV-19) in healthy adults. Trial participant PBMC samples were collected at day 0 and day 28 after the second dose for TCRbeta chain sequencing. Here is what the overall study found, with its caveats: Nearly half of unique spike-specific TCRs reportedly recognized epitopes outside regions mutated in the B.1.351 and B.1.1.7 variants. Conclusions about previously exposed vaccinees were limited because only six AZD1222 recipients were SARS-CoV-2 seropositive at baseline. In the small 56-69-year group, the increase in depth fell short of significance, most likely because of low power. Participants were mostly white British and included more females than males, and it was suggested by the authors that clonal diversity may have been underestimated. The vaccine-associated CD4 TCRs covered the entire spike protein, and the dominant responses fell in regions 160-218 and 743-854. No day 14 peak-response samples were available, so repertoires were characterized only after the peak T cell response. After two AZD1222 doses, spike-specific TCR breadth and depth were significantly higher than at day 0 and than in MenACWY recipients.

The material was peripheral blood, obtained on day 0 of AZD1222 vaccination. The V gene is TRBV5-1 and the J gene is TRBJ2-2, with the identity of the D gene unclear. The source of this sequence is an adult in good health. The CDR3 loop reads CASSAYTGELFF. The DNA sequence is as follows: TGCGCCAGCAGCGCGTACACCGGGGAGCTGTTTTTT.